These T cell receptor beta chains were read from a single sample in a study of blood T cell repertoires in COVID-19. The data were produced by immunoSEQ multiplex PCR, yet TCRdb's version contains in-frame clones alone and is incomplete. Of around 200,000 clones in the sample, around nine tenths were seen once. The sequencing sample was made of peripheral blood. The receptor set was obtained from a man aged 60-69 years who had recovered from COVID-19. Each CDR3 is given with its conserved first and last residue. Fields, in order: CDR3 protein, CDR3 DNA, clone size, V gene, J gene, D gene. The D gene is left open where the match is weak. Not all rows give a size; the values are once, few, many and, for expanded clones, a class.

CASRENNYGYTF	TGTGCCAGCCGCGAGAACAACTATGGCTACACCTTC	NA	TRBV2	TRBJ1-2	NA
CASSDTGGSRNTIYF	TGTGCCAGCAGTGACACAGGGGGTAGTAGAAACACCATATATTTT	few	TRBV28	TRBJ1-3	TRBD1
CATSEQDRGLGEQYF	TGTGCCACCAGTGAACAGGACAGGGGGCTGGGCGAGCAGTACTTC	NA	TRBV24-1	TRBJ2-7	TRBD1
CASSSMVGAGNTIYF	TGCGCCAGCAGCTCAATGGTCGGAGCTGGAAACACCATATATTTT	NA	TRBV5-1	TRBJ1-3	NA
CASSGVRKDTQYF	TGTGCCAGTAGCGGGGTCCGGAAAGATACGCAGTATTTT	once	TRBV27	TRBJ2-3	TRBD2
CASLPYLNTEAFF	TGTGCCAGCCTACCCTACCTGAACACTGAAGCTTTCTTT	NA	TRBV19	TRBJ1-1	NA
CASSFISTGGRGEQFF	TGTGCCAGCAGTTTTATCAGTACAGGGGGTCGGGGTGAGCAGTTCTTC	NA	TRBV27	TRBJ2-1	TRBD1
CASSPRAGVRSYEQYF	TGTGCCAGCAGCCCCCGGGCAGGGGTACGCTCCTACGAGCAGTACTTC	NA	TRBV7-8	TRBJ2-7	NA
CASSFPGRGEKLFF	TGTGCCAGCAGCTTTCCGGGCCGGGGAGAAAAACTGTTTTTT	NA	TRBV5-5	TRBJ1-4	NA
CASSLEVRVDNSPLHF	TGTGCCAGCAGCTTAGAAGTCAGGGTCGATAATTCACCCCTCCACTTT	NA	TRBV7-8	TRBJ1-6	NA
CASTSDGGTEAFF	TGTGCCAGCACCTCCGACGGGGGCACTGAAGCTTTCTTT	NA	TRBV6-4	TRBJ1-1	NA
CASSLWLAGPNEQFF	TGTGCCAGCAGTTTATGGCTAGCGGGGCCCAATGAGCAGTTCTTC	NA	TRBV27	TRBJ2-1	TRBD2
CASSSGDTRGYTF	TGTGCCAGCAGTTCTGGCGATACGAGGGGCTACACCTTC	NA	TRBV12-3/TRBV12-4	TRBJ1-2	NA
CASGELAGGTGELFF	TGTGCCAGCGGTGAACTAGCGGGAGGAACCGGGGAGCTGTTTTTT	NA	TRBV28	TRBJ2-2	TRBD2
CASSLVGGVSNQPQHF	TGTGCCAGCAGCTTAGTAGGGGGGGTAAGCAATCAGCCCCAGCATTTT	NA	TRBV7-8	TRBJ1-5	NA
CATSGLGTSGRAGGGELFF	TGTGCCACCAGTGGACTTGGGACTAGCGGGAGGGCCGGAGGCGGGGAGCTGTTTTTT	NA	TRBV24-1	TRBJ2-2	TRBD2
CASSFGGRDEQYF	TGTGCCAGCAGCTTCGGGGGTAGGGACGAGCAGTACTTC	NA	TRBV7-9	TRBJ2-7	NA
CASSPGSANYGYTF	TGTGCCAGCAGTCCAGGATCAGCTAACTATGGCTACACCTTC	NA	TRBV28	TRBJ1-2	NA
CASSPLSGTLSSNEKLFF	TGTGCCAGCTCACCGCTCTCGGGTACTCTATCAAGTAATGAAAAACTGTTTTTT	NA	TRBV18	TRBJ1-4	NA
CASSTGQESSGNTIYF	TGCGCCAGCAGCACCGGACAGGAGAGCTCTGGAAACACCATATATTTT	NA	TRBV5-1	TRBJ1-3	TRBD1
CASSIDPDRREEAFF	TGTGCCAGTAGTATAGACCCGGACAGGAGGGAAGAAGCTTTCTTT	NA	TRBV19	TRBJ1-1	TRBD1
CASSQEALAGGTQYF	TGTGCCAGCAGCCAAGAGGCGCTAGCGGGTGGTACGCAGTATTTT	NA	TRBV3-1/TRBV3-2	TRBJ2-3	TRBD2
CASRDRSTDTQYF	TGTGCCAGTAGGGACAGGAGCACAGATACGCAGTATTTT	NA	TRBV19	TRBJ2-3	TRBD1
CASSPPGLAAYF	TGTGCCAGCAGTCCGCCGGGACTAGCGGCGTACTTC	NA	TRBV28	TRBJ2-4	TRBD2
CASSPGGNQPQHF	TGTGCCAGCAGCCCCGGAGGCAATCAGCCCCAGCATTTT	NA	TRBV3-1/TRBV3-2	TRBJ1-5	NA